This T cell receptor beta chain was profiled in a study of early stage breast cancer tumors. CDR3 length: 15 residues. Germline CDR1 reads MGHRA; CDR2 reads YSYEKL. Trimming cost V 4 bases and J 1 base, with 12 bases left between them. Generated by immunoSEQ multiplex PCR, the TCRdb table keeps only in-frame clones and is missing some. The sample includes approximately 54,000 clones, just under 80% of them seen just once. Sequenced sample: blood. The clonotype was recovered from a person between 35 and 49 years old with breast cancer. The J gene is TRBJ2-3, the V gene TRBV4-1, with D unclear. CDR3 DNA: TGCGCCAGCAGCCTCAGTTGGGGTGGCACAGATACGCAGTATTTT. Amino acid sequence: CASSLSWGGTDTQYF.